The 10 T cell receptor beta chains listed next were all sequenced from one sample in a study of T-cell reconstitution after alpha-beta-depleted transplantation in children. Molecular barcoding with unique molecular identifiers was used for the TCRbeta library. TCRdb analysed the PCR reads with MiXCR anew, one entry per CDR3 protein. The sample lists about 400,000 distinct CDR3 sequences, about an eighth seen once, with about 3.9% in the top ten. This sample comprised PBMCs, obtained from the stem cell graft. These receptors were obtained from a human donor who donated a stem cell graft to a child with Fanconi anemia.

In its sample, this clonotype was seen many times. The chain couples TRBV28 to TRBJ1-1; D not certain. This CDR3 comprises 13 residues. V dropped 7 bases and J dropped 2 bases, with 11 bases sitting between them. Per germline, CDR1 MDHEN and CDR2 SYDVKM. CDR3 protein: CASTLGHNTEAFF. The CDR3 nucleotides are TGTGCCAGCACATTGGGCCACAACACTGAAGCTTTCTTT.

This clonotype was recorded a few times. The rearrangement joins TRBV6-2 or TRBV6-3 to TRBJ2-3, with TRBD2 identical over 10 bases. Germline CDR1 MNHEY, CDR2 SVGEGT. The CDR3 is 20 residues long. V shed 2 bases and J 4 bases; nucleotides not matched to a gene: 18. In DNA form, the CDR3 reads TGTGCCAGCAGTTACCCTGGGATGCTAGCGGGGGCCTCGGGCCCAGATACGCAGTATTTT. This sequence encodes CASSYPGMLAGASGPDTQYF.

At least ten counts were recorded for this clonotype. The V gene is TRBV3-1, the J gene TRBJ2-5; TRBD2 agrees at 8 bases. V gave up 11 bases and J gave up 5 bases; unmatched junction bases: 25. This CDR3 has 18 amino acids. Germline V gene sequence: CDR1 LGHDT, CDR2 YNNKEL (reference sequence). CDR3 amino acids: CAFCLFSFRERGYETQYF. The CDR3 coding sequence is TGTGCCTTCTGTTTATTCTCCTTTAGGGAGCGGGGGTACGAGACCCAGTACTTC.

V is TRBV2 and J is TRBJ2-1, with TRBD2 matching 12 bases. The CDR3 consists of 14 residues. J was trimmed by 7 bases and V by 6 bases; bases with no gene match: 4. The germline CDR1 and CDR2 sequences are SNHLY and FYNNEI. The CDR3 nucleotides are TGTGCCAGCAGATTTGGACTAGCGGGGAATGAGCAGTTCTTC. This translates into CASRFGLAGNEQFF. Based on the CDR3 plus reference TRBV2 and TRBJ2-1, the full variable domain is EPEVTQTPSHQVTQMGQEVILRCVPISNHLYFYWYRQILGQKVEFLVSFYNNEISEKSEIFDDQFSVERPDGSNFTLKIRSTKLEDSAMYFCASRFGLAGNEQFFGPGTRLTVL.

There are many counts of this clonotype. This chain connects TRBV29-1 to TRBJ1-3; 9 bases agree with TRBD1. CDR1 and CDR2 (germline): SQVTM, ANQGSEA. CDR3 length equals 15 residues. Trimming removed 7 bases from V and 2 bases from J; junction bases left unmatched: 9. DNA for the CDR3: TGCAGCGCTACCTGGGGACAGGGCGCTGGAAACACCATATATTTT. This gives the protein CSATWGQGAGNTIYF.

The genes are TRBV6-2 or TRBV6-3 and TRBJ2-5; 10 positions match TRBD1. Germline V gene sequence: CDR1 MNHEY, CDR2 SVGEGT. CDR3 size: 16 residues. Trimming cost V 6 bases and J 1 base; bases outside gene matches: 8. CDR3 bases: TGTGCCAGCAGGAACCGGGACAGGGGTCGCCAAGAGACCCAGTACTTC. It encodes CASRNRDRGRQETQYF.

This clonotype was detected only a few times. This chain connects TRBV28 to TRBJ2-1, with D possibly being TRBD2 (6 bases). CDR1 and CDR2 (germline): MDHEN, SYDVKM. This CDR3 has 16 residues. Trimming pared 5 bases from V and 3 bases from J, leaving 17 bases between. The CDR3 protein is CASSPHTGVHYNEQFF. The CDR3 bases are TGTGCCAGCAGTCCCCATACGGGGGTACACTACAATGAGCAGTTCTTC. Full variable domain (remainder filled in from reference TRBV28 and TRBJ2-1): DVKVTQSSRYLVKRTGEKVFLECVQDMDHENMFWYRQDPGLGLRLIYFSYDVKMKEKGDIPEGYSVSREKKERFSLILESASTNQTSMYLCASSPHTGVHYNEQFFGPGTRLTVL.

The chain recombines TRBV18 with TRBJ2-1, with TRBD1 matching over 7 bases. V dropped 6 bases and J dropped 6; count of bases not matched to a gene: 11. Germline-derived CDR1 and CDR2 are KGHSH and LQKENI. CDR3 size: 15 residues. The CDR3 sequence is CASSRDRVRSNEQFF. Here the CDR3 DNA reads TGTGCCAGCTCTCGTGACAGGGTGAGAAGCAATGAGCAGTTCTTC.

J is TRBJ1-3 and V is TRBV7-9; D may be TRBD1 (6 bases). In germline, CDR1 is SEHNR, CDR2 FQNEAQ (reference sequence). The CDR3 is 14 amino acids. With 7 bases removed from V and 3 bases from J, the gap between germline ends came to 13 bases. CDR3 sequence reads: CASTQGLSGNTIYF. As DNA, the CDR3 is TGTGCCAGCACGCAGGGGTTAAGTGGAAACACCATATATTTT.

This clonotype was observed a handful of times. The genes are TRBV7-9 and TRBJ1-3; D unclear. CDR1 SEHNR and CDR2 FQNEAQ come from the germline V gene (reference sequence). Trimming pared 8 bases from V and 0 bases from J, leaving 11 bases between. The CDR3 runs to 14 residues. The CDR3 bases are TGTGCCAGCCCTGAGTGGGGCTCTGGAAACACCATATATTTT. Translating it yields CASPEWGSGNTIYF. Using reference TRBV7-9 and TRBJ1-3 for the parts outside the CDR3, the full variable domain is DTGVSQNPRHKITKRGQNVTFRCDPISEHNRLYWYRQTLGQGPEFLTYFQNEAQLEKSRLLSDRFSAERPKGSFSTLEIQRTEQGDSAMYLCASPEWGSGNTIYFGEGSWLTVV.